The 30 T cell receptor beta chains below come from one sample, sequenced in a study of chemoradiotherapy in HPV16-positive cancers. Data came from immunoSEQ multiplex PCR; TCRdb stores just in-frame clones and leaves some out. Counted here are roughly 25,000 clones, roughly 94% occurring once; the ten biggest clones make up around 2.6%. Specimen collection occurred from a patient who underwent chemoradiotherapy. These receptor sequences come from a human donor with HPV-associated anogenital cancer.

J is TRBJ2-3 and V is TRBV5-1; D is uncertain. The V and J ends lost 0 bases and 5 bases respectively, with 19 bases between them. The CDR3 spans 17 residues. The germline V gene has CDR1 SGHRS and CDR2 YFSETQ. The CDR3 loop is CASSLALFGSPEDTQYF. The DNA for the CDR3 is TGCGCCAGCAGCTTGGCATTGTTTGGGTCTCCCGAAGATACGCAGTATTTT.

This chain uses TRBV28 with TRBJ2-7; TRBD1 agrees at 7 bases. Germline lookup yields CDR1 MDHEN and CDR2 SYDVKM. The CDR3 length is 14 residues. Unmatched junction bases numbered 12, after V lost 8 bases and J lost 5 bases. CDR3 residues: CASSEGGQTNEQYF. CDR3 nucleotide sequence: TGTGCCAGCTCGGAAGGGGGACAGACGAACGAGCAGTACTTC.

The CDR3 loop reads CASISQGTGGYNEQFF. The CDR3 DNA follows: TGTGCCAGCATTTCTCAGGGGACAGGGGGCTACAATGAGCAGTTCTTC. The chain recombines TRBV28 with TRBJ2-1; 11 nucleotides match TRBD1. CDR3 length: 16 amino acids. CDR1 and CDR2 (germline): MDHEN, SYDVKM. With 7 bases clipped from V and 3 bases from J, the junction kept 8 bases outside the gene matches.

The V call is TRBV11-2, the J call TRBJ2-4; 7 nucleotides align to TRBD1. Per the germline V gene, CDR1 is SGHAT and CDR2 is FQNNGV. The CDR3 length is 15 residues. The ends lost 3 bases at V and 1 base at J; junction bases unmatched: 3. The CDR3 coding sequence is TGTGCCAGCAGCTTCGGACAGGTGGCCAAAAACATTCAGTACTTC. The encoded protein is CASSFGQVAKNIQYF.

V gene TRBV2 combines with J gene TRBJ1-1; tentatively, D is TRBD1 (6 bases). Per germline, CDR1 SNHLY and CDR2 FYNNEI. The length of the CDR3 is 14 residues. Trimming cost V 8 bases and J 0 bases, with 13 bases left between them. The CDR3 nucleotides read TGTGCCAGCTTCTACAGGGTCTTGAACACTGAAGCTTTCTTT. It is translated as CASFYRVLNTEAFF.

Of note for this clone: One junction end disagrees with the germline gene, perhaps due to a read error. The CDR3 DNA follows: TGTGCCAGCAGCACCCGGTCGGGTACCTACGATGAGCAGTTCTTC. Translated: CASSTRSGTYDEQFF. This chain uses TRBV9 with TRBJ2-1; no reliable D call. Germline V gene sequence: CDR1 SGDLS, CDR2 YYNGEE. The CDR3 has 15 amino acids.

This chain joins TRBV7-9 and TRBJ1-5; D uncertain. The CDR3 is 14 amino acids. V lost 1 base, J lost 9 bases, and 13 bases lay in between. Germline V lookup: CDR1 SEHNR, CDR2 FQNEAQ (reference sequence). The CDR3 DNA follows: TGTGCCAGCAGCTTAGGTGGCAGGACGGGGCCCCAGCATTTT. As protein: CASSLGGRTGPQHF.

The CDR3 spells CASSLGLGGGRLNEQFF. CDR3 nucleotides: TGTGCCAGCAGCTTAGGATTGGGGGGGGGCCGGCTCAATGAGCAGTTCTTC. The V call is TRBV7-9, the J call TRBJ2-1, with D tentatively TRBD2 (7 bases). V lost 1 base, J lost 6 bases, and 19 bases lay in between. Germline V gene data show CDR1 as SEHNR and CDR2 as FQNEAQ (reference sequence). The CDR3 loop spans 17 amino acids.

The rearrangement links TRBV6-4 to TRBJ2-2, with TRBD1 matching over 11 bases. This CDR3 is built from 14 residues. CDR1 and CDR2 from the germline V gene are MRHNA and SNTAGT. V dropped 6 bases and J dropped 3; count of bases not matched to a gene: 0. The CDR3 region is CASRGQGDTGELFF. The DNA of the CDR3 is TGTGCCAGCAGGGGACAGGGGGACACCGGGGAGCTGTTTTTT.

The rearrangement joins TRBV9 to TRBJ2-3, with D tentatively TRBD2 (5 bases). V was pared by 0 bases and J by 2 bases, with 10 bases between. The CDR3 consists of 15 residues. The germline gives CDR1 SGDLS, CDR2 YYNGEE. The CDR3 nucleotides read TGTGCCAGCAGCGTAGATGTGACTACCACAGATACGCAGTATTTT. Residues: CASSVDVTTTDTQYF.

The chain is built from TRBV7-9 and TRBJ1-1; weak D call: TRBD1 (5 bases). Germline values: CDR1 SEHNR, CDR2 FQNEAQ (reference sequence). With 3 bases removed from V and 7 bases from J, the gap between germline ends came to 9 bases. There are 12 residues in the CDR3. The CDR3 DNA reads TGTGCCAGCAGCTTGGGACCTCTTGAAGCTTTCTTT. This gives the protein CASSLGPLEAFF. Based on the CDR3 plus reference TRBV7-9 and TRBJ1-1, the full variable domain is DTGVSQNPRHKITKRGQNVTFRCDPISEHNRLYWYRQTLGQGPEFLTYFQNEAQLEKSRLLSDRFSAERPKGSFSTLEIQRTEQGDSAMYLCASSLGPLEAFFGQGTRLTVV.

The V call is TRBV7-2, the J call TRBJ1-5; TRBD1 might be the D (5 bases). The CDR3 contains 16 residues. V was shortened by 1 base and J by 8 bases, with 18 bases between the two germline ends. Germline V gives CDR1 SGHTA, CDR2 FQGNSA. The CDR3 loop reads CASSLGWGKGIKPQHF. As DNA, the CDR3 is TGTGCCAGCAGCTTAGGGTGGGGGAAGGGGATCAAGCCCCAGCATTTT. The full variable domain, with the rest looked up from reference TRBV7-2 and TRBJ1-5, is GAGVSQSPSNKVTEKGKDVELRCDPISGHTALYWYRQSLGQGLEFLIYFQGNSAPDKSGLPSDRFSAERTGGSVSTLTIQRTQQEDSAVYLCASSLGWGKGIKPQHFGDGTRLSIL.

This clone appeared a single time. This chain's CDR3 is CASSIGMVDEQYF. CDR3 coding DNA: TGTGCCAGTAGTATTGGGATGGTAGACGAGCAGTACTTC. The chain uses TRBV19 and TRBJ2-7; D gene ambiguous. The CDR3 extends over 13 amino acids. Deletions cut 3 bases from V and 5 bases from J, with 11 bases between. Germline V gives CDR1 LNHDA, CDR2 SQIVND (reference sequence).

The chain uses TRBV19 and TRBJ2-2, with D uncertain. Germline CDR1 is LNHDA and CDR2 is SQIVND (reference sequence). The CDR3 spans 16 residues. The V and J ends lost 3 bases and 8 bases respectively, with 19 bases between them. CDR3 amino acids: CASSILGPLGQGELFF. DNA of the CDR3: TGTGCCAGTAGTATTTTAGGGCCACTTGGGCAGGGGGAGCTGTTTTTT.

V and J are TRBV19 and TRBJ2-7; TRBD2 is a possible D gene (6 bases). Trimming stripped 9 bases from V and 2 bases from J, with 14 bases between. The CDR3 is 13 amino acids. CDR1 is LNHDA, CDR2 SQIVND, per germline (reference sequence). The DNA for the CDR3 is TGTGCCAGCCGTAGCGGAGGGGCCTACGAGCAGTACTTC. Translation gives CASRSGGAYEQYF.

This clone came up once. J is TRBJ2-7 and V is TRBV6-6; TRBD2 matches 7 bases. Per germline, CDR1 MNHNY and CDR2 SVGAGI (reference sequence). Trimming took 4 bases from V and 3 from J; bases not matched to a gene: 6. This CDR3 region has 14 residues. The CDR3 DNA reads TGTGCCAGCAGTTGGACTAAGCGGGACTACGAGCAGTACTTC. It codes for CASSWTKRDYEQYF.

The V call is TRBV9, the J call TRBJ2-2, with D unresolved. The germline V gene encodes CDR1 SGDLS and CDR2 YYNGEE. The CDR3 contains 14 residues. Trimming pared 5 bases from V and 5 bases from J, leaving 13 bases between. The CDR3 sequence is CASRESGSTGELFF. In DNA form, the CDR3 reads TGTGCCAGCAGGGAATCCGGATCTACCGGGGAGCTGTTTTTT.

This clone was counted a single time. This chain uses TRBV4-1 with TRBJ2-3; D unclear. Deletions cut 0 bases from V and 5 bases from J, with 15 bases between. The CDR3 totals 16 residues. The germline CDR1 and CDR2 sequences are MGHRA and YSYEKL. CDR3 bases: TGCGCCAGCAGCCAAGAGTCGAAGCGATGGATAGATACGCAGTATTTT. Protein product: CASSQESKRWIDTQYF.

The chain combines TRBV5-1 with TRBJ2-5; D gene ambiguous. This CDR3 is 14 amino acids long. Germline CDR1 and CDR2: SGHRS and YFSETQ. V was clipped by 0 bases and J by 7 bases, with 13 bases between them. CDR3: CASSLVDGSGTQYF. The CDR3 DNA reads TGCGCCAGCAGCTTGGTCGACGGCTCGGGGACCCAGTACTTC.

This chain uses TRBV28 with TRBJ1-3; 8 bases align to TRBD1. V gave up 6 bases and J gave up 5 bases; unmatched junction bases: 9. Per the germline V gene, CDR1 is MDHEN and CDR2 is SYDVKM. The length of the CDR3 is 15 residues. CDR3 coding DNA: TGTGCCAGCAGCCCCGGGACAGGTGGACGAAACACCATATATTTT. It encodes CASSPGTGGRNTIYF. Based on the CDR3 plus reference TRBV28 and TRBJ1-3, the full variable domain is DVKVTQSSRYLVKRTGEKVFLECVQDMDHENMFWYRQDPGLGLRLIYFSYDVKMKEKGDIPEGYSVSREKKERFSLILESASTNQTSMYLCASSPGTGGRNTIYFGEGSWLTVV.

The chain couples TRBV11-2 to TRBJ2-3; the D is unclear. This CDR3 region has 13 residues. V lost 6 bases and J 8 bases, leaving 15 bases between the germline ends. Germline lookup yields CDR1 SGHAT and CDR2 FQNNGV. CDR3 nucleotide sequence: TGTGCCAGCAGACTTCCCGGGTCCGTTACGCAGTATTTT. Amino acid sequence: CASRLPGSVTQYF.

The CDR3 spells CSVSAPRGGSGNTIYF. CDR3 in DNA: TGCAGCGTTTCCGCCCCTCGGGGGGGCTCTGGAAACACCATATATTTT. The chain uses TRBV29-1 and TRBJ1-3, with a tentative D call TRBD1 (5 bases). Germline values: CDR1 SQVTM, CDR2 ANQGSEA. This CDR3 region has 16 residues. The V gene lost 5 bases and the J gene lost 0 bases, with 17 bases spanning the gap.

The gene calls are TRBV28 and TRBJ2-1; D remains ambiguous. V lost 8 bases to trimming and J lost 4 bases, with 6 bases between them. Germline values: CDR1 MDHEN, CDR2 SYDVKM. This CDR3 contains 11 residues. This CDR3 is CASLGYNEQFF. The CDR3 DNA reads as TGTGCCAGCCTTGGGTACAATGAGCAGTTCTTC.

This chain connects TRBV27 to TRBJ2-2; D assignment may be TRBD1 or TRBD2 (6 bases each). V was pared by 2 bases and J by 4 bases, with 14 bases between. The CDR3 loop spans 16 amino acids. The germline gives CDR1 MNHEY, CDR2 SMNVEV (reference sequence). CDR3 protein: CASSLEGGRVTGELFF. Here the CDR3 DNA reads TGTGCCAGCAGTTTAGAGGGGGGCCGAGTCACCGGGGAGCTGTTTTTT.

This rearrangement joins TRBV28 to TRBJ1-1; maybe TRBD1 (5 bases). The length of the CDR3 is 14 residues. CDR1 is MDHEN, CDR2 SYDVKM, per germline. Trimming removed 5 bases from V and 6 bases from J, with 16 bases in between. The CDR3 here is CASSPGPYRPEAFF. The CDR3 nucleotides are TGTGCCAGCAGTCCGGGACCTTATAGGCCTGAAGCTTTCTTT.

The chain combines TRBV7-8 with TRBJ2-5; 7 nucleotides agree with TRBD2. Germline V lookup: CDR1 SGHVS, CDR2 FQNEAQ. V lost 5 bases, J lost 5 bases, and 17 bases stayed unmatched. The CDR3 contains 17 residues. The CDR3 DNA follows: TGTGCCAGCAGCCCCTCGGTACTAGCGTCGACGAGGGAGACCCAGTACTTC. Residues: CASSPSVLASTRETQYF.

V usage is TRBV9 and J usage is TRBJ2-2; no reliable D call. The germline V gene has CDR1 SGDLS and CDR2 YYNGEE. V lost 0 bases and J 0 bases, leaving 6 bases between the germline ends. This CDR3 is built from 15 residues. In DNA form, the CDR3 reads TGTGCCAGCAGCGTAGGTGGCGCGAACACCGGGGAGCTGTTTTTT. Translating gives CASSVGGANTGELFF.

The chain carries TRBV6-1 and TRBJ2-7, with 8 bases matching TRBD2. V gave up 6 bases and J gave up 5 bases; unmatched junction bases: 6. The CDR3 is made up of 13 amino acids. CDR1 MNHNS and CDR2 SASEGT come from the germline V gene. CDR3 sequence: CASRVAGYDEQYF. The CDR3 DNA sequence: TGTGCCAGCAGGGTAGCGGGATATGACGAGCAGTACTTC.

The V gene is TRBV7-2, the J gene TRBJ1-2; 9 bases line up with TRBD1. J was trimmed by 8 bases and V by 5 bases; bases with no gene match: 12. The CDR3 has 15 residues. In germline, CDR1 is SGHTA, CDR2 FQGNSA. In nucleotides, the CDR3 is TGTGCCAGCAGCAACCCAATCCGTGACAGGGGGGGCTACACCTTC. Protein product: CASSNPIRDRGGYTF.

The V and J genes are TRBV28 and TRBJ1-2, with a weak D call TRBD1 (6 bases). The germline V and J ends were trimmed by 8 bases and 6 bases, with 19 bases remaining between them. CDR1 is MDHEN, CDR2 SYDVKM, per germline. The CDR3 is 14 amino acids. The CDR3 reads CASQSQGREHGYTF. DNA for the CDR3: TGTGCCAGCCAGTCTCAGGGGAGAGAACATGGCTACACCTTC.